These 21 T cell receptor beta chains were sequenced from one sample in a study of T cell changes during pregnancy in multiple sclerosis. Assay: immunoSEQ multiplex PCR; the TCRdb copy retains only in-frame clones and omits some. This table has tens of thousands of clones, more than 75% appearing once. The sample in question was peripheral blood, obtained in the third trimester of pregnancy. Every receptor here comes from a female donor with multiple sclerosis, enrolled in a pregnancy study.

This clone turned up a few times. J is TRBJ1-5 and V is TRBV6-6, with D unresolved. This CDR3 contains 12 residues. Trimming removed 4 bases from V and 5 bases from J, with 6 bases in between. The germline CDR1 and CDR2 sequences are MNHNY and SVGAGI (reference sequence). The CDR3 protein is CASSSRDQPQHF. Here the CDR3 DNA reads TGTGCCAGCAGTTCCCGAGATCAGCCCCAGCATTTT.

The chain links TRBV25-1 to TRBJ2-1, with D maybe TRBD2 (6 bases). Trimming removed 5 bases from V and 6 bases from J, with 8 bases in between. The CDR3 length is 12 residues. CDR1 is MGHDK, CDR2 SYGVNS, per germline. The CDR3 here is CASSHGGNEQFF. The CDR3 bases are TGTGCCAGCAGTCACGGGGGCAATGAGCAGTTCTTC.

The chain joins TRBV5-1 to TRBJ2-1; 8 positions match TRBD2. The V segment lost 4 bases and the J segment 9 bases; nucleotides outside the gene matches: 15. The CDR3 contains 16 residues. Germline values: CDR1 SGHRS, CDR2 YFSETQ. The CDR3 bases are TGCGCCAGCAGCCCGTTAGCGGGGAATTTTTGGAGTGAGCAGTTCTTC. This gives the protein CASSPLAGNFWSEQFF.

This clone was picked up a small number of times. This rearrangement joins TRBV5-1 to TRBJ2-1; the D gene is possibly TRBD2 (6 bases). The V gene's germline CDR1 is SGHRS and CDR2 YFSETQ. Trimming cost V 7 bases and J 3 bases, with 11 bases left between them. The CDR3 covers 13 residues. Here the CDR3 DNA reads TGCGCCAGCGCGGGACGGAGCTACAATGAGCAGTTCTTC. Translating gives CASAGRSYNEQFF.

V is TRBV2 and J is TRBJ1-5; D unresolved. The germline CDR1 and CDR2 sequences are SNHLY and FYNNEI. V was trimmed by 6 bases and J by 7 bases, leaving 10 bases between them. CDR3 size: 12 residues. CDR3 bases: TGTGCCAGCAGGTTGAGTTCCCAGCCCCAGCATTTT. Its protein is CASRLSSQPQHF. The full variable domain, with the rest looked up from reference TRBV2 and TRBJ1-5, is EPEVTQTPSHQVTQMGQEVILRCVPISNHLYFYWYRQILGQKVEFLVSFYNNEISEKSEIFDDQFSVERPDGSNFTLKIRSTKLEDSAMYFCASRLSSQPQHFGDGTRLSIL.

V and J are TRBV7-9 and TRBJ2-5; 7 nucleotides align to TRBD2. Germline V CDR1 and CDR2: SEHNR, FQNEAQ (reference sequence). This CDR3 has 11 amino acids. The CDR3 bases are TGTGCGGGGGGGGTCCAAGAGACCCAGTACTTC. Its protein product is CAGGVQETQYF.

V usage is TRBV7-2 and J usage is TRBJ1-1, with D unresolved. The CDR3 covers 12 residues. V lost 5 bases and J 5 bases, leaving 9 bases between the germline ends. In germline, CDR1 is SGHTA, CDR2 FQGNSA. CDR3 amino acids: CASSRRGTEAFF. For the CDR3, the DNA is TGTGCCAGCAGCCGACGAGGGACTGAAGCTTTCTTT.

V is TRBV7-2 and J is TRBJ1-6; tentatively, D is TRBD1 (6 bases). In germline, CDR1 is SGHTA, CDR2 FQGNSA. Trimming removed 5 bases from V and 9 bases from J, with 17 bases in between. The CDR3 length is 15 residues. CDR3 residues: CASSPQQGGRSPLHF. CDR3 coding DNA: TGTGCCAGCAGCCCACAACAGGGCGGACGTTCACCCCTCCACTTT.

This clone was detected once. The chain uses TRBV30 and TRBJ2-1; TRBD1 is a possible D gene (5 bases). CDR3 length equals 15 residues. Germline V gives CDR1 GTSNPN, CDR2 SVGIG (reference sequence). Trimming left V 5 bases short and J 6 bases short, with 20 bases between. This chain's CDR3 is CAWRRLGRRINEQFF. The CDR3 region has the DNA TGTGCCTGGCGTCGGCTGGGGCGGAGAATCAATGAGCAGTTCTTC.

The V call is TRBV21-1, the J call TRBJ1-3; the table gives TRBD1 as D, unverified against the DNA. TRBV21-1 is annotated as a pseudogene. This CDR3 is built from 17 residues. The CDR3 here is CASSKSGRQGGTNTIYF. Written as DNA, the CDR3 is TGTGCCAGCAGCAAAAGTGGGAGACAGGGGGGAACAAACACCATATATTTT.

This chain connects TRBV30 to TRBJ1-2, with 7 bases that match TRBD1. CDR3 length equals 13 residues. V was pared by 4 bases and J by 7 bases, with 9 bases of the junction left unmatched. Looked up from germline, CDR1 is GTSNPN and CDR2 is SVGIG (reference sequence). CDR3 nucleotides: TGTGCCTGGATAATTATAGCAGGGGGTGGCTACACCTTC. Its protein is CAWIIIAGGGYTF. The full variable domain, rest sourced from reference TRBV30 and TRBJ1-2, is SQTIHQWPATLVQPVGSPLSLECTVEGTSNPNLYWYRQAAGRGLQLLFYSVGIGQISSEVPQNLSASRPQDRQFILSSKKLLLSDSGFYLCAWIIIAGGGYTFGSGTRLTVV.

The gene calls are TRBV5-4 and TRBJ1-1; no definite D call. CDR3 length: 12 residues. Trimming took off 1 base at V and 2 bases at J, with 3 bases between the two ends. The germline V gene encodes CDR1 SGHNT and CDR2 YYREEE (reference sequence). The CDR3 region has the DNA TGTGCCAGCAGCTTGCTTAACACTGAAGCTTTCTTT. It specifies CASSLLNTEAFF.

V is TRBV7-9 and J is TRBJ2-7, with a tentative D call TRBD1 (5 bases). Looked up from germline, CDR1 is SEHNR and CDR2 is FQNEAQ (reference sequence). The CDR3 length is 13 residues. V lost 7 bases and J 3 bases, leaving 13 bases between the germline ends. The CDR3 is CASTKGDSYEQYF. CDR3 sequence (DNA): TGTGCCAGCACCAAAGGTGACAGCTACGAGCAGTACTTC.

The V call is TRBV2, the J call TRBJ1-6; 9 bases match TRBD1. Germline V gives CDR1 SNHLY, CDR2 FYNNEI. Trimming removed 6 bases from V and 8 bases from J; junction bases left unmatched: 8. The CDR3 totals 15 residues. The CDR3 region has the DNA TGTGCCAGCAGGCCGCCGACAGGGGGTGATTCACCCCTCCACTTT. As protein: CASRPPTGGDSPLHF.

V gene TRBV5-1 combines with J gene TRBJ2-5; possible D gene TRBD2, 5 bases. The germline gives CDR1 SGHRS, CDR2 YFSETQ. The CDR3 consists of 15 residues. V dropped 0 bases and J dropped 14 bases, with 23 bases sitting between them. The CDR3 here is CASSLDGDRGHYCYF. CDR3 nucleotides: TGCGCCAGCAGCTTGGACGGAGATAGAGGGCATTACTGTTACTTC.

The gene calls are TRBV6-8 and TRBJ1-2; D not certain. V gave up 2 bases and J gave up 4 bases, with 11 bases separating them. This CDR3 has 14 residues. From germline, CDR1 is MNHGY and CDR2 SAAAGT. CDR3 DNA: TGTGCCAGCAGTTACGGTCAGGCGACCTATGGCTACACCTTC. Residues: CASSYGQATYGYTF.

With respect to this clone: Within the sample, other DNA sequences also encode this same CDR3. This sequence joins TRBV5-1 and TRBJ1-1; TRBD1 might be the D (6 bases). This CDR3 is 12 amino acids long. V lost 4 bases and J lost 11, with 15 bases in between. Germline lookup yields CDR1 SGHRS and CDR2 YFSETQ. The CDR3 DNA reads TGCGCCAGCAGCCCCGGGGGAGGGGGGGCTTTCTTT. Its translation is CASSPGGGGAFF.

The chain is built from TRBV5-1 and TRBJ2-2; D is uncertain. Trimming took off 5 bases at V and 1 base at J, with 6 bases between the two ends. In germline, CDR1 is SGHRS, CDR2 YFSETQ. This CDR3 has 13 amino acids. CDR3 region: CASSLGNTGELFF. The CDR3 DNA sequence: TGCGCCAGCAGTCTCGGGAACACCGGGGAGCTGTTTTTT.

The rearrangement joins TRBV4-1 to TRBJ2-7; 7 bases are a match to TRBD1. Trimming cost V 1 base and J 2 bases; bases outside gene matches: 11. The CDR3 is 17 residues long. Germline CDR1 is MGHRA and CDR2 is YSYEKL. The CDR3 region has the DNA TGCGCCAGCAGCCAAGTCGCCCCCTACAGGGGTACCTACGAGCAGTACTTC. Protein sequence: CASSQVAPYRGTYEQYF.

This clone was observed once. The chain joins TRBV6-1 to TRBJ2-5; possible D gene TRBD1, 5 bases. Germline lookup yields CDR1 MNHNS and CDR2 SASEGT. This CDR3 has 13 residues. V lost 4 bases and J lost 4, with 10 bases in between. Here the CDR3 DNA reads TGTGCCAGCAGTGGATCAGGGTTAGAGACCCAGTACTTC. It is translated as CASSGSGLETQYF.

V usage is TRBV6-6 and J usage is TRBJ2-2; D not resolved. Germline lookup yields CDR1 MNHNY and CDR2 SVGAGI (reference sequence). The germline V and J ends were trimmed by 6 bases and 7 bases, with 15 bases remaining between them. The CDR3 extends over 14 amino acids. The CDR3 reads CASRSSRVGGELFF. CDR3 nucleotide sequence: TGTGCCAGCAGGTCGTCCCGGGTTGGCGGGGAGCTGTTTTTT.